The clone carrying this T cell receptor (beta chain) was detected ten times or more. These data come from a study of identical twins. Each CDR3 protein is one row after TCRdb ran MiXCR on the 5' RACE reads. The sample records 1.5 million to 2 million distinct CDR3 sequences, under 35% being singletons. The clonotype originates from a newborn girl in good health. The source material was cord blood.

CDR3 protein: CSASWTGGNQPQHF. The CDR3 bases are TGCAGTGCTTCCTGGACAGGGGGCAATCAGCCCCAGCATTTT. The chain carries TRBV20-1 and TRBJ1-5, with TRBD1 matching 9 bases. The CDR3 is 14 residues long. Germline loops: CDR1 DFQATT, CDR2 SNEGSKA (reference sequence). V lost 5 bases, J lost 2 bases, and 4 bases stayed unmatched.